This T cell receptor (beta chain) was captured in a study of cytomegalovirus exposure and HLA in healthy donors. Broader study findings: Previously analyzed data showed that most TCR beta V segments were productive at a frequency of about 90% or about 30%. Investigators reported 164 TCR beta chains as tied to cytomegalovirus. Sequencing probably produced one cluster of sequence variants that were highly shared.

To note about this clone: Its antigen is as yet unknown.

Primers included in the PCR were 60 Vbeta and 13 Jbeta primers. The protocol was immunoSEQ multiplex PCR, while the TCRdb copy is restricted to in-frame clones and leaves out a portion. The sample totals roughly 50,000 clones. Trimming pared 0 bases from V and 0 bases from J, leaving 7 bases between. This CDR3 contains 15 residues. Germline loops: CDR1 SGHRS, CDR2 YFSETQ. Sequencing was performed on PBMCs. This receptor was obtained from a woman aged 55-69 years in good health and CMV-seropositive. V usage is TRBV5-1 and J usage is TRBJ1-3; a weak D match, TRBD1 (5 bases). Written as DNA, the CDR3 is TGCGCCAGCAGCTTGGAAGGGGTCTCTGGAAACACCATATATTTT. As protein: CASSLEGVSGNTIYF.